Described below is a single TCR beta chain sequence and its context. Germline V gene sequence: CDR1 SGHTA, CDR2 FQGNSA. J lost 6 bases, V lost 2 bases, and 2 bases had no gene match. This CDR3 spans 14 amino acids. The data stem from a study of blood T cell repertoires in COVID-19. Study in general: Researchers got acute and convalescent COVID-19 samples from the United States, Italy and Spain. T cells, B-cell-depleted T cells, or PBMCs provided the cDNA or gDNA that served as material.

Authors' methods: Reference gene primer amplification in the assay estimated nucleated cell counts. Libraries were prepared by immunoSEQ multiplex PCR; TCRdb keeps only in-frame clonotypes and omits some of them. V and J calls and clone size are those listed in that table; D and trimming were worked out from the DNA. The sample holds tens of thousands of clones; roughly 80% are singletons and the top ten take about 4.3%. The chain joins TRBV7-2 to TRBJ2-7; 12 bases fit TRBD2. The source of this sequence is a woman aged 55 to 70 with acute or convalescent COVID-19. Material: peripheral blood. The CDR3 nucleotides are TGTGCCAGCAGCTTAAAACTAGCGGGGGGCGAGCAGTACTTC. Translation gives CASSLKLAGGEQYF.